This T cell receptor beta chain emerged from a study of shared T cell receptors in the human thymus. Looked up from germline, CDR1 is SGHKS and CDR2 is YYEKEE (reference sequence). The CDR3 runs 16 residues. V was pared by 2 bases and J by 3 bases, with 17 bases between. Profiled with immunoSEQ multiplex PCR; TCRdb holds only in-frame clones, not every one. The repertoire has about 660,000 clones, around 87% of them found once; the top ten carry roughly 0.0097%. These same records also appear under a second study, on human thymus T cells. That report notes: During corrective heart surgery, resections were taken, and the thymus tissue came from them. Thymic repertoires from unrelated individuals overlapped highly, related research reported.

The sequenced sample was thymocytes. The clonotype comes from a boy less than two years old with a congenital heart defect. The chain employs TRBV5-5 and TRBJ1-1, with D perhaps TRBD1 (6 bases). CDR3: CASSFGVGGADTEAFF. CDR3 sequence (DNA): TGTGCCAGCAGCTTTGGGGTTGGGGGGGCTGACACTGAAGCTTTCTTT.